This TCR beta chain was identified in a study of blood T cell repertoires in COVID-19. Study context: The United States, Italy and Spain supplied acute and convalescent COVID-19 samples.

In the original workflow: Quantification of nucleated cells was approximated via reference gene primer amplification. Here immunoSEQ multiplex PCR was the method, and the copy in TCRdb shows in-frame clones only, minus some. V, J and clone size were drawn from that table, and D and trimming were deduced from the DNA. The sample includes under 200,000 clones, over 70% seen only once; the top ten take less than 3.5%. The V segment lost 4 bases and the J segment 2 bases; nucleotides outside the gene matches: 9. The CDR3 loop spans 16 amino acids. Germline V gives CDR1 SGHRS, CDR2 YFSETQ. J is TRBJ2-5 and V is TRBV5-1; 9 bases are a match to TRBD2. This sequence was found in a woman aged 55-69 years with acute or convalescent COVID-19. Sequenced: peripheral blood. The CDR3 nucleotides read TGCGCCAGCAGCCACCGGGGTAGCGGGGGACAAGAGACCCAGTACTTC. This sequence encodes CASSHRGSGGQETQYF.